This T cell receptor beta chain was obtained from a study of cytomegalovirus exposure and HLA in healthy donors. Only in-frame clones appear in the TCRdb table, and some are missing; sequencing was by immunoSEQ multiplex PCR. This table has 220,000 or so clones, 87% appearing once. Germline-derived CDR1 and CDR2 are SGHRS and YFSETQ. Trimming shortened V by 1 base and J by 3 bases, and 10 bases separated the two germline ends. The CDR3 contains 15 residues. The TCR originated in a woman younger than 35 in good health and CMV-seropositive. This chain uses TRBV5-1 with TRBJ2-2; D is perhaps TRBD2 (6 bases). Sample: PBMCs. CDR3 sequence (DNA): TGCGCCAGCAGCTTGTCGGGAGTGGACACCGGGGAGCTGTTTTTT. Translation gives CASSLSGVDTGELFF.